Each of the 9 T cell receptor beta chains below was sequenced from the same sample in a study of shared clonotypes between healthy human individuals. Naivety among CD8 cells was defined by CD45RO negativity and positive CCR7 selection, thereby excluding terminally differentiated effector memory CD45RA+ cells. Here immunoSEQ multiplex PCR was the method, and the copy in TCRdb shows in-frame clones only, minus some. The sample lists around 2,000,000 clones, about 95% occurring once. The sample comprised naive CD8+ T cells sorted from blood. The receptors were sampled from a man between 18 and 35 years old in good health.

Here the CDR3 reads CASSIGQGPYEQYF. CDR3 coding DNA: TGTGCCAGCAGCATCGGACAGGGACCCTACGAGCAGTACTTC. The rearrangement links TRBV6-5 to TRBJ2-7; 8 nucleotides agree with TRBD1. The CDR3 spans 14 residues. Looked up from germline, CDR1 is MNHEY and CDR2 is SVGAGI. The J segment lost 2 bases and the V segment lost 6 bases, leaving 6 bases of the junction unmatched.

CDR3 region: CACWGSGAADTQYF. The CDR3 bases are TGTGCCTGCTGGGGGTCGGGAGCCGCAGATACGCAGTATTTT. This rearrangement joins TRBV10-3 to TRBJ2-3; D perhaps matches TRBD2 (6 bases). Germline lookup yields CDR1 ENHRY and CDR2 SYGVKD. Trimming cost V 11 bases and J 4 bases, with 19 bases left between them. CDR3 length: 14 residues.

Turning to this clone: The sample contains more than one DNA sequence encoding this CDR3. The rearrangement joins TRBV6-5 to TRBJ1-4; D gene uncertain. V was shortened by 2 bases and J by 8 bases, with 3 bases between the two germline ends. Germline lookup yields CDR1 MNHEY and CDR2 SVGAGI. The CDR3 totals 11 residues. CDR3 nucleotide sequence: TGTGCCAGCAGTTACGGGGAAAAACTGTTTTTT. As protein: CASSYGEKLFF.

Notes on this clone: The sample holds other DNA sequences that translate to the same CDR3. The chain recombines TRBV10-1 with TRBJ2-7, with 11 bases identical to TRBD1. The junction had 2 bases not matched to a gene; V was cut back by 4 bases and J by 3 bases. From germline, CDR1 is WNHNN and CDR2 SYGVQD (reference sequence). The CDR3 is 14 amino acids. CDR3 amino acids: CASSAGTGGYEQYF. Here the CDR3 DNA reads TGCGCCAGCAGTGCGGGGACAGGGGGCTACGAGCAGTACTTC.

The rearrangement uses TRBV6-5 and TRBJ2-7; no clear D gene. This CDR3 is built from 14 residues. Trimming stripped 2 bases from V and 0 bases from J, with 8 bases between. The germline gives CDR1 MNHEY, CDR2 SVGAGI. CDR3 residues: CASSYAHSSYEQYF. CDR3 nucleotide sequence: TGTGCCAGCAGTTACGCGCACAGCTCCTACGAGCAGTACTTC.

The chain recombines TRBV7-2 with TRBJ2-7; no firm D call. The CDR3 contains 15 residues. V gave up 1 base and J gave up 1 base, with 11 bases separating them. CDR1 is SGHTA, CDR2 FQGNSA, per germline. The chain's CDR3 is CASSLDGALSYEQYF. CDR3 DNA: TGTGCCAGCAGCTTAGATGGCGCGCTTTCCTACGAGCAGTACTTC.

This sequence joins TRBV13 and TRBJ2-7, with D maybe TRBD1 (5 bases). The CDR3 contains 14 residues. Germline lookup yields CDR1 PRHDT and CDR2 FYEKMQ (reference sequence). V lost 4 bases to trimming and J lost 3 bases, with 13 bases between them. CDR3 in DNA: TGTGCCAGCAGCTACAGGACGAGTAACTACGAGCAGTACTTC. It encodes CASSYRTSNYEQYF.

In this sample, this clone turned up once. J is TRBJ1-4 and V is TRBV9; D is uncertain. V lost 3 bases and J 7 bases, leaving 13 bases between the germline ends. This CDR3 region has 14 residues. Germline V gene sequence: CDR1 SGDLS, CDR2 YYNGEE. The CDR3 loop reads CASSDGVNPEKLFF. For the CDR3, the DNA is TGTGCCAGCAGCGACGGGGTTAACCCTGAAAAACTGTTTTTT. Supplemented by reference TRBV9 and TRBJ1-4, the full variable domain reads DSGVTQTPKHLITATGQRVTLRCSPRSGDLSVYWYQQSLDQGLQFLIQYYNGEERAKGNILERFSAQQFPDLHSELNLSSLELGDSALYFCASSDGVNPEKLFFGSGTQLSVL.

This chain connects TRBV6-6 to TRBJ2-3; the match to TRBD2 covers 15 bases. The junction had 5 bases not matched to a gene; V was cut back by 6 bases and J by 4 bases. CDR1 MNHNY and CDR2 SVGAGI come from the germline V gene (reference sequence). The CDR3 consists of 16 residues. The CDR3 is CASSSGTSGGSDTQYF. CDR3 sequence (DNA): TGTGCCAGCAGCTCAGGGACTAGCGGGGGGTCAGATACGCAGTATTTT.